This T cell receptor (beta chain) was recovered during a study of spatial heterogeneity in lung cancer. This clonotype was counted only a few times. Time point denoted: sample taken at primary tumor resection. The input material, whole RNA from tumor, nontumor lung or frozen PBMC, was sequenced unsorted. The donors, roughly 70 patients with untreated early-stage non-small cell lung cancer, provided the samples. TCRdb independently ran MiXCR on the 5' RACE reads; one entry per CDR3 protein. Of tens of thousands of distinct CDR3 sequences in the sample, about 4.6% were seen once. The specimen was PBMCs, collected at surgery. This receptor was obtained from a male donor with early-stage non-small cell lung cancer.

The DNA for the CDR3 is TGCGCCAGCAGCCCCCCGACAGGGTTGGGAGATACGCAGTATTTT. Residues: CASSPPTGLGDTQYF. The chain is built from TRBV5-1 and TRBJ2-3, with TRBD1 identical over 7 bases. Germline loops: CDR1 SGHRS, CDR2 YFSETQ. There are 15 residues in the CDR3. The ends lost 4 bases at V and 5 bases at J; junction bases unmatched: 10.